These 25 T cell receptor beta chains originate from one sample sequenced in a study of cytomegalovirus exposure and HLA in healthy donors. 13 Jbeta primers and 60 Vbeta primers were used for the PCR. Clones were read by immunoSEQ multiplex PCR, and TCRdb kept only the in-frame ones, dropping some. The table records 150,000 to 200,000 clones, roughly four fifths of them present only once. Source material: PBMCs. These receptors originate from a man aged 35 to 55 in good health and CMV-seronegative.

The chain employs TRBV14 and TRBJ1-2; D unresolved. Looked up from germline, CDR1 is SGHDN and CDR2 is FVKESK. There are 12 residues in the CDR3. V was pared by 1 base and J by 3 bases, with 3 bases between. CDR3 in amino acids: CASSQAYYGYTF. CDR3 nucleotides: TGTGCCAGCAGCCAAGCCTACTATGGCTACACCTTC.

This clone was counted a few times. The chain combines TRBV11-2 with TRBJ2-1; 7 bases agree with TRBD2. The CDR3 is 16 residues long. Germline assignment: CDR1 SGHAT and CDR2 FQNNGV. Germline trimming cut 1 base from V and 3 bases from J; bases unmatched to any gene: 6. The CDR3 protein is CASSLGRDYLYNEQFF. CDR3 DNA sequence: TGTGCCAGCAGCTTAGGGAGGGACTACCTCTACAATGAGCAGTTCTTC.

This chain links TRBV6-1 with TRBJ2-2, with TRBD2 matching over 9 bases. The CDR3 loop spans 16 amino acids. Trimming removed 4 bases from V and 4 bases from J; junction bases left unmatched: 7. Germline loops: CDR1 MNHNS, CDR2 SASEGT. The CDR3 sequence is CASSGKAGGLTGELFF. The CDR3 bases are TGTGCCAGCAGTGGCAAAGCGGGAGGCCTCACCGGGGAGCTGTTTTTT.

J is TRBJ2-7 and V is TRBV28; 9 positions match TRBD1. The CDR3 runs 16 residues. CDR1 MDHEN and CDR2 SYDVKM come from the germline V gene. The V segment lost 4 bases and the J segment 2 bases; nucleotides outside the gene matches: 9. The DNA of the CDR3 is TGTGCCAGCAGTTCCCTAGGGACAGGGAACCCCTACGAGCAGTACTTC. Residues: CASSSLGTGNPYEQYF.

A few counts support this clone. The chain links TRBV25-1 to TRBJ1-2; D not certain. This CDR3 has 13 residues. Trimming took off 3 bases at V and 8 bases at J, with 13 bases between the two ends. Germline loops: CDR1 MGHDK, CDR2 SYGVNS. CDR3 in amino acids: CASSDKARRGYTF. DNA for the CDR3: TGTGCCAGCAGTGATAAGGCTCGGCGGGGCTACACCTTC.

A single count supports this clone. The gene calls are TRBV7-8 and TRBJ2-7; the D gene is possibly TRBD2 (6 bases). Trimming left V 1 base short and J 0 bases short, with 13 bases between. CDR1 and CDR2 from the germline V gene are SGHVS and FQNEAQ. CDR3 length: 16 residues. CDR3 nucleotide sequence: TGTGCCAGCAGCTTAGTAGGATTGCGGGGCTCCTACGAGCAGTACGTC. As protein: CASSLVGLRGSYEQYV.

The gene calls are TRBV2 and TRBJ1-6; 8 bases line up with TRBD1. This CDR3 region has 13 residues. Germline loops: CDR1 SNHLY, CDR2 FYNNEI. The V segment lost 7 bases and the J segment 7 bases; nucleotides outside the gene matches: 3. CDR3: CASKGTGNSPLHF. CDR3 coding DNA: TGTGCCAGCAAGGGGACAGGAAATTCACCCCTCCACTTT.

This clone was found once. One junction end does not reproduce the germline sequence, and a read error may be involved. The genes are TRBV29-1 and TRBJ2-3; TRBD2 is a possible D gene (5 bases). CDR1 is SQVTM, CDR2 ANQGSEA, per germline. The CDR3 is 14 residues long. The CDR3 coding sequence is TGCAGCTTGAGGGCCACTCAGAACACATATACGCAGTATTTT. This codes for CSLRATQNTYTQYF.

Of note for this clone: One junction end does not reproduce the germline sequence, and a read error may be involved. The chain joins TRBV7-2 to TRBJ1-5, with TRBD1 identical over 12 bases. CDR3 length equals 16 residues. Germline V lookup: CDR1 SGHTA, CDR2 FQGNSA. The CDR3 bases are TGTGCCAGCAGCTTAAGGGGACAGGGGGCAGGGCAGCCCCGGCATTTT. This encodes CASSLRGQGAGQPRHF.

This clone was detected only a few times. CDR3 sequence: CASSAFDSGSLGEQYF. CDR3 nucleotides: TGTGCCAGCAGCGCCTTCGATAGCGGGTCCCTGGGGGAGCAGTACTTC. The rearrangement uses TRBV9 and TRBJ2-7, with 7 nucleotides matching TRBD2. The CDR3 extends over 16 amino acids. Unmatched junction bases numbered 16, after V lost 3 bases and J lost 7 bases. Germline V gene lookup returns CDR1 SGDLS and CDR2 YYNGEE.

This chain connects TRBV15 to TRBJ1-1; TRBD1 aligns across 9 bases. The CDR3 runs to 13 residues. In germline, CDR1 is LNHNV, CDR2 YYDKDF (reference sequence). With 2 bases clipped from V and 8 bases from J, the junction kept 3 bases outside the gene matches. The CDR3 sequence: CATSRTGGVEAFF. In nucleotides, the CDR3 is TGTGCCACCAGCAGAACAGGGGGCGTCGAAGCTTTCTTT.

This clone was picked up a small number of times. CDR3 sequence reads: CASSPTRRGNTEAFF. The CDR3 DNA reads as TGTGCCAGCAGTCCAACGAGGAGGGGAAACACTGAAGCTTTCTTT. The gene calls are TRBV27 and TRBJ1-1; maybe TRBD1 (5 bases). Germline loops: CDR1 MNHEY, CDR2 SMNVEV (reference sequence). The CDR3 is 15 amino acids. V shed 5 bases and J shed 2 bases, with 15 bases lying between them.

This chain connects TRBV28 to TRBJ1-2; 7 nucleotides line up with TRBD1. V lost 5 bases to trimming and J lost 5 bases; unmatched junction nucleotides: 8. CDR3 length: 14 amino acids. From germline, CDR1 is MDHEN and CDR2 SYDVKM. The CDR3 DNA reads TGTGCCAGCAGTCCCACAGGGGCAGGGTATGGCTACACCTTC. Its protein product is CASSPTGAGYGYTF.

V and J are TRBV27 and TRBJ2-1; 12 nucleotides match TRBD2. Trimming removed 6 bases from V and 6 bases from J; junction bases left unmatched: 9. The CDR3 contains 16 residues. Germline lookup yields CDR1 MNHEY and CDR2 SMNVEV (reference sequence). The CDR3 region is CASRSSTSGRLNEQFF. The CDR3 bases are TGTGCCAGCAGGTCAAGTACTAGCGGGAGGCTCAATGAGCAGTTCTTC.

The chain carries TRBV6-5 and TRBJ1-2; a weak D match, TRBD1 (5 bases). Trimming took off 8 bases at V and 6 bases at J, with 10 bases between the two ends. The CDR3 loop spans 11 amino acids. CDR1 and CDR2 (germline): MNHEY, SVGAGI. The CDR3 nucleotides read TGTGCCAGCGGCTGGGGCAATGGCTACACCTTC. Its protein is CASGWGNGYTF.

The genes are TRBV5-6 and TRBJ2-1; D gene uncertain. This CDR3 contains 11 residues. CDR1 and CDR2 from the germline V gene are SGHDT and YYEEEE. The germline V and J ends were trimmed by 1 base and 7 bases, with 3 bases remaining between them. CDR3 sequence: CASSLINEQFF. The CDR3 bases are TGTGCCAGCAGCTTGATAAATGAGCAGTTCTTC.

This clone was observed a handful of times. V is TRBV6-6 and J is TRBJ2-3, with D possibly matching TRBD2 (6 bases). Germline V gene data show CDR1 as MNHNY and CDR2 as SVGAGI (reference sequence). CDR3 length: 16 amino acids. V lost 6 bases to trimming and J lost 3 bases, with 19 bases between them. DNA for the CDR3: TGTGCCAGCAGACCCACTCCGGGACTCCCAACAGATACGCAGTATTTT. As protein: CASRPTPGLPTDTQYF.

V usage is TRBV30 and J usage is TRBJ1-2, with D possibly being TRBD1 (6 bases). Germline CDR1 GTSNPN, CDR2 SVGIG (reference sequence). This CDR3 spans 17 amino acids. V was pared by 3 bases and J by 8 bases, with 28 bases between. This chain's CDR3 is CAWRGSGTGRSLKGYTF. The CDR3 region has the DNA TGTGCCTGGAGGGGGAGCGGAACAGGGCGGTCGTTAAAGGGCTACACCTTC.

The chain carries TRBV28 and TRBJ1-2; D call uncertain. CDR3 length: 14 amino acids. The germline V and J ends were trimmed by 6 bases and 6 bases, with 17 bases remaining between them. CDR1 is MDHEN and CDR2 is SYDVKM in the germline V gene. CDR3 protein: CASSLDPTGDGYTF. The CDR3 DNA is TGTGCCAGCAGCTTAGACCCCACCGGGGATGGCTACACCTTC.

This clone has a handful of counts. The chain joins TRBV2 to TRBJ1-1; unclear D gene. Germline lookup yields CDR1 SNHLY and CDR2 FYNNEI. The CDR3 covers 13 residues. V shed 7 bases and J shed 2 bases, with 11 bases lying between them. CDR3 region: CASNPQLNTEAFF. As DNA, the CDR3 is TGTGCCAGCAACCCCCAACTTAACACTGAAGCTTTCTTT.

The chain links TRBV2 to TRBJ1-1; TRBD1 might be the D (6 bases). V was shortened by 7 bases and J by 4 bases, with 13 bases between the two germline ends. The CDR3 is 13 amino acids. The germline V gene encodes CDR1 SNHLY and CDR2 FYNNEI. In DNA form, the CDR3 reads TGTGCCAGCAAAGCACAGGGTGGCACTGAAGCTTTCTTT. It encodes CASKAQGGTEAFF.

The chain has TRBV30 and TRBJ1-2, with 8 bases lining up with TRBD1. Germline V gene sequence: CDR1 GTSNPN, CDR2 SVGIG (reference sequence). V lost 3 bases and J lost 5; bases outside the gene matches: 14. This CDR3 contains 16 residues. CDR3 in amino acids: CAWSLRQGSFRYGYTF. In DNA, the CDR3 is TGTGCCTGGAGCCTTCGACAGGGGTCGTTCCGATATGGCTACACCTTC.

The table lists this clone with a count of one. V and J are TRBV11-1 and TRBJ2-2; possibly TRBD1 for D (6 bases). V lost 2 bases and J 1 base, leaving 14 bases between the germline ends. CDR1 is SGHAT, CDR2 FQDESV, per germline (reference sequence). The CDR3 runs 17 residues. As DNA, the CDR3 is TGTGCCAGCAGCTTAAACAGGGAGCAGTTGAACACCGGGGAGCTGTTTTTT. Encoded protein: CASSLNREQLNTGELFF. The whole variable domain, filled in from reference TRBV11-1 and TRBJ2-2, reads EAEVAQSPRYKITEKSQAVAFWCDPISGHATLYWYRQILGQGPELLVQFQDESVVDDSQLPKDRFSAERLKGVDSTLKIQPAELGDSAMYLCASSLNREQLNTGELFFGEGSRLTVL.

The V call is TRBV28, the J call TRBJ1-1; no firm D call. Trimming removed 6 bases at V and 6 bases at J, with 20 bases between. Germline-derived CDR1 and CDR2 are MDHEN and SYDVKM. This CDR3 has 15 amino acids. This chain's CDR3 is CASSPTVGSGSEAFF. The CDR3 coding sequence is TGTGCCAGCAGCCCTACCGTCGGGAGCGGATCTGAAGCTTTCTTT. The full variable domain, rest sourced from reference TRBV28 and TRBJ1-1, is DVKVTQSSRYLVKRTGEKVFLECVQDMDHENMFWYRQDPGLGLRLIYFSYDVKMKEKGDIPEGYSVSREKKERFSLILESASTNQTSMYLCASSPTVGSGSEAFFGQGTRLTVV.

The chain has TRBV7-3 and TRBJ2-2, with TRBD2 identical over 14 bases. CDR3 size: 16 residues. V dropped 5 bases and J dropped 8; count of bases not matched to a gene: 7. Germline CDR1 SGHTA, CDR2 FQGTGA. The CDR3, as DNA: TGTGCCAGCAGCCCCACGGGACTAGCGGGAGTTGGGGAGCTGTTTTTT. This translates into CASSPTGLAGVGELFF.